These 24 T cell receptor beta chains were sequenced from one sample in a study of shared clonotypes between healthy human individuals. The assay was immunoSEQ multiplex PCR, and TCRdb's table has in-frame clones only and misses some. The table shows about 1.5 million clones, with about 98% occurring only once. The sample consisted of naive CD4+ T cells sorted from blood. Subset reported: CD45RA+ positively selected. The receptors derive from a young man in good health.

The gene calls are TRBV15 and TRBJ2-7; D gene ambiguous. V lost 5 bases and J 3 bases, leaving 8 bases between the germline ends. This CDR3 has 12 amino acids. Germline V gives CDR1 LNHNV, CDR2 YYDKDF (reference sequence). The DNA for the CDR3 is TGTGCCACCAGCGGACCCTACTACGAGCAGTACTTC. Encoded protein: CATSGPYYEQYF.

V usage is TRBV4-3 and J usage is TRBJ1-1; 10 bases align to TRBD1. The CDR3 is made up of 15 amino acids. Looked up from germline, CDR1 is LGHNA and CDR2 is YSLEER. V shed 4 bases and J 1 base; nucleotides not matched to a gene: 3. CDR3 in DNA: TGCGCCAGCAGCCTACGGGACAGGGGGAACACTGAAGCTTTCTTT. Translated: CASSLRDRGNTEAFF.

This chain uses TRBV19 with TRBJ2-5; 9 bases are shared with TRBD1. The CDR3 has 15 amino acids. Unmatched junction bases numbered 13, after V lost 7 bases and J lost 7 bases. Germline CDR1 and CDR2: LNHDA and SQIVND (reference sequence). CDR3 region: CASTGTGSFVGTQYF. In nucleotides, the CDR3 is TGTGCCAGTACCGGGACAGGGTCATTCGTCGGGACCCAGTACTTC.

As concerns this clone: Other nucleotide sequences in the sample specify the same CDR3. V and J are TRBV28 and TRBJ2-7; TRBD2 matches 14 bases. The CDR3 is made up of 15 amino acids. The germline V gene has CDR1 MDHEN and CDR2 SYDVKM. Trimming removed 5 bases from V and 2 bases from J; junction bases left unmatched: 2. The CDR3 nucleotides are TGTGCCAGCAGTCCGACTAGCGGGAGGGCCTACGAGCAGTACTTC. It is translated as CASSPTSGRAYEQYF.

As to this clone: Other nucleotide sequences from this sample produce the same CDR3. The gene calls are TRBV11-3 and TRBJ2-3, with unresolved D. The V end lost 0 bases, the J end lost 1 base, and 2 bases lay between the germline ends. The CDR3 runs to 13 residues. Per the germline V gene, CDR1 is SGHNT and CDR2 is YENEEA. The CDR3 loop reads CASSLDRTDTQYF. CDR3 nucleotides: TGTGCCAGCAGCTTAGATCGCACAGATACGCAGTATTTT.

V is TRBV14 and J is TRBJ2-3; D gene uncertain. Per germline, CDR1 SGHDN and CDR2 FVKESK. The CDR3 covers 13 residues. The V end lost 1 base, the J end lost 7 bases, and 9 bases lay between the germline ends. The CDR3 coding sequence is TGTGCCAGCAGCCAAGCAATGGGAAATACGCAGTATTTT. Translation: CASSQAMGNTQYF.

The chain carries TRBV29-1 and TRBJ1-1, with D possibly TRBD1 on 5 matching bases. Trimming left V 7 bases short and J 0 bases short, with 9 bases between. Germline assignment: CDR1 SQVTM and CDR2 ANQGSEA. The CDR3 runs to 12 residues. The CDR3 sequence is CSARGVNTEAFF. The CDR3 nucleotides read TGCAGCGCGCGGGGGGTGAACACTGAAGCTTTCTTT.

The rearrangement links TRBV7-9 to TRBJ2-3; the D is unclear. This CDR3 contains 13 residues. Trimming removed 7 bases at V and 6 bases at J, with 14 bases between. Germline lookup yields CDR1 SEHNR and CDR2 FQNEAQ (reference sequence). The CDR3 here is CASTSHPLDTQYF. The CDR3 bases are TGTGCCAGCACCAGCCACCCGCTGGATACGCAGTATTTT.

V gene TRBV5-4 combines with J gene TRBJ1-2; D is ambiguous. Trimming took 4 bases from V and 0 from J, leaving 7 bases between them. Germline assignment: CDR1 SGHNT and CDR2 YYREEE (reference sequence). CDR3 size: 13 residues. CDR3 residues: CASSPTANYGYTF. In DNA form, the CDR3 reads TGTGCCAGCAGCCCAACAGCTAACTATGGCTACACCTTC.

V gene TRBV10-1 combines with J gene TRBJ2-5; 12 bases are a match to TRBD2. This CDR3 is 15 amino acids long. V lost 3 bases and J lost 4; bases outside the gene matches: 3. Looked up from germline, CDR1 is WNHNN and CDR2 is SYGVQD (reference sequence). The CDR3 region has the DNA TGCGCCAGCAGTGATGAGACTAGCGGGAGAGAGACCCAGTACTTC. Translating gives CASSDETSGRETQYF.

The chain employs TRBV7-3 and TRBJ2-1, with TRBD2 matching 13 bases. The junction had 7 bases not matched to a gene; V was cut back by 2 bases and J by 9 bases. Germline values: CDR1 SGHTA, CDR2 FQGTGA. The CDR3 is 16 amino acids. The CDR3 bases are TGTGCCAGCAGCTTACCGGGACTAGCGGGAACCGGTGAGCAGTTCTTC. Protein product: CASSLPGLAGTGEQFF.

V and J are TRBV28 and TRBJ1-5; D unresolved. Per the germline V gene, CDR1 is MDHEN and CDR2 is SYDVKM. The CDR3 has 15 amino acids. Trimming stripped 3 bases from V and 5 bases from J, with 14 bases between. As DNA, the CDR3 is TGTGCCAGCAGTTTGCCAGGTTTGAAGTATCAGCCCCAGCATTTT. This encodes CASSLPGLKYQPQHF.

V gene TRBV11-2 combines with J gene TRBJ2-3, with D possibly matching TRBD2 (6 bases). Trimming took off 7 bases at V and 2 bases at J, with 16 bases between the two ends. Germline loops: CDR1 SGHAT, CDR2 FQNNGV. There are 15 residues in the CDR3. CDR3 amino acids: CASTTPGRDTDTQYF. The CDR3 DNA follows: TGTGCCAGCACCACCCCTGGGCGGGACACAGATACGCAGTATTTT.

The genes are TRBV5-4 and TRBJ1-2; possible D gene TRBD1, 6 bases. Between the trimmed V and J ends, which lost 2 bases and 5 bases, there was a span of 19 bases. CDR3 length equals 16 residues. Per germline, CDR1 SGHNT and CDR2 YYREEE (reference sequence). CDR3 protein: CASSFSGGAGPYGYTF. Written as DNA, the CDR3 is TGTGCCAGCAGCTTTTCGGGGGGCGCGGGTCCATATGGCTACACCTTC.

The rearrangement uses TRBV28 and TRBJ1-2; D is possibly TRBD1 (5 bases). V was trimmed by 6 bases and J by 7 bases, leaving 15 bases between them. The CDR3 loop spans 13 amino acids. The V gene's germline CDR1 is MDHEN and CDR2 SYDVKM. CDR3 region: CASRGANPLGYTF. DNA for the CDR3: TGTGCCAGCAGAGGGGCCAACCCTCTTGGCTACACCTTC.

As regards this clone: Within the sample, other DNA sequences also encode this same CDR3. This chain connects TRBV7-2 to TRBJ2-1; no firm D call. The CDR3 covers 14 residues. The germline V gene has CDR1 SGHTA and CDR2 FQGNSA. The germline V and J ends were trimmed by 2 bases and 3 bases, with 8 bases remaining between them. The CDR3 protein is CASSLQGFYNEQFF. The CDR3 bases are TGTGCCAGCAGCTTACAAGGGTTCTACAATGAGCAGTTCTTC.

V usage is TRBV7-9 and J usage is TRBJ2-1, with D hard to call. This CDR3 is 14 amino acids long. Trimming stripped 2 bases from V and 9 bases from J, with 14 bases between. CDR1 and CDR2 from the germline V gene are SEHNR and FQNEAQ (reference sequence). Here the CDR3 reads CASSLFGTLSEQFF. CDR3 DNA sequence: TGTGCCAGCAGCTTATTCGGTACTCTATCTGAGCAGTTCTTC.

This rearrangement joins TRBV28 to TRBJ1-2; tentative D call: TRBD1 (6 bases). Per germline, CDR1 MDHEN and CDR2 SYDVKM. The CDR3 runs to 14 residues. Trimming shortened V by 1 base and J by 8 bases, and 14 bases separated the two germline ends. This chain's CDR3 is CASSLSVRGGGYTF. The CDR3 region has the DNA TGTGCCAGCAGTTTATCGGTCAGGGGCGGCGGCTACACCTTC.

The gene calls are TRBV7-2 and TRBJ1-2; possibly TRBD1 for D (5 bases). In germline, CDR1 is SGHTA, CDR2 FQGNSA. The CDR3 consists of 13 residues. V was shortened by 2 bases and J by 5 bases, with 9 bases between the two germline ends. In DNA, the CDR3 is TGTGCCAGCAGCTTACTTCGGGGGTATGGCTACACCTTC. It translates to CASSLLRGYGYTF.

The CDR3 sequence is CASSLEREVYNEQFF. In DNA, the CDR3 is TGTGCCAGCAGCTTGGAGCGGGAGGTCTACAATGAGCAGTTCTTC. The J gene is TRBJ2-1, the V gene TRBV4-2; 9 bases map to TRBD2. Germline V gene lookup returns CDR1 LGHNA and CDR2 YNFKEQ. The CDR3 is 15 amino acids. V shed 5 bases, J shed 3 bases, and the junction held 5 bases outside the gene matches.

J is TRBJ1-2 and V is TRBV4-2, with 9 bases fitting TRBD1. CDR3 length equals 15 residues. Per germline, CDR1 LGHNA and CDR2 YNFKEQ. V lost 1 base and J lost 4; bases outside the gene matches: 4. The CDR3 region is CASSQAGQGPYGYTF. For the CDR3, the DNA is TGTGCCAGCAGCCAAGCGGGACAGGGACCCTATGGCTACACCTTC.

The rearrangement joins TRBV15 to TRBJ2-1, with a weak D call TRBD2 (5 bases). V was clipped by 5 bases and J by 2 bases, with 13 bases between them. CDR3 length equals 15 residues. CDR1 and CDR2 from the germline V gene are LNHNV and YYDKDF (reference sequence). CDR3 nucleotide sequence: TGTGCCACCAGCTCAGGACTTATTACCTACAATGAGCAGTTCTTC. It translates to CATSSGLITYNEQFF.

V usage is TRBV18 and J usage is TRBJ2-7; 12 bases are a match to TRBD1. The V gene's germline CDR1 is KGHSH and CDR2 LQKENI. CDR3 length equals 21 residues. Germline trimming cut 6 bases from V and 3 bases from J; bases unmatched to any gene: 24. The CDR3 here is CASSRFTGTGGVITRDYEQYF. For the CDR3, the DNA is TGTGCCAGCTCCCGATTTACCGGGACAGGGGGCGTCATAACCAGGGACTACGAGCAGTACTTC.

The V and J genes are TRBV21-1 and TRBJ2-1; whether TRBD2, the table's D call, matches the DNA was not checked. TRBV21-1 has pseudogene status. This CDR3 contains 16 residues. The chain's CDR3 is CASSRKVTSASNEQFF. The CDR3 DNA reads as TGTGCCAGCAGCCGAAAGGTCACTAGCGCCTCAAATGAGCAGTTCTTC.